This T cell receptor beta chain is from a study of blood T cell repertoires in COVID-19. Study-level information: The study drew acute and convalescent COVID-19 samples from the United States, Italy and Spain.

Cohort assignment relied on participant-reported clinical history. Using immunoSEQ multiplex PCR, the repertoire was profiled, and TCRdb retains in-frame clones only, with some absent. The table has approximately 230,000 clones, almost 90% seen once. The CDR3 is 13 residues long. CDR1 and CDR2 from the germline V gene are LNHDA and SQIVND (reference sequence). V was trimmed by 2 bases and J by 9 bases, leaving 13 bases between them. The sequenced sample was PBMCs or T cells enriched from blood (not recorded which). The chain carries TRBV19 and TRBJ1-2; D gene unclear. The clonotype originates from a woman in her fifties or sixties with acute COVID-19. The CDR3 nucleotides read TGTGCCAGTAGTATATTTGTCGGGGATCGCTACACCTTC. Translated, it gives CASSIFVGDRYTF.